What follows are 6 T cell receptor beta chains derived from one specimen sequenced in a study of T cells in Graves' hyperthyroidism and ophthalmopathy. Authors of the study amplified TCR beta CDR3 regions from RNA transcripts. The study used the HTBI primer set for a first-round RT-PCR of the TCR CDR3. TCRdb re-called the multiplex PCR reads with MiXCR, one entry per CDR3 protein. Of approximately 590,000 distinct CDR3 sequences in the sample, around a sixth were seen once. Specimen: blood. Every receptor here comes from a woman in her twenties or thirties with Graves' hyperthyroidism.

This clonotype occurred a few times. The genes are TRBV7-9 and TRBJ2-5, with 10 bases identical to TRBD2. The CDR3 has 14 residues. Germline values: CDR1 SEHNR, CDR2 FQNEAQ (reference sequence). V trimming: 7 bases; J trimming: 4 bases; junction bases outside the gene matches: 6. CDR3 sequence reads: CASKSSGSPETQYF. The CDR3 DNA is TGTGCCAGCAAGTCTAGCGGGAGCCCAGAGACCCAGTACTTC.

There are many counts of this clonotype. V gene TRBV20-1 combines with J gene TRBJ2-7; D is uncertain. The CDR3 runs 13 residues. V was cut by 5 bases and J by 3 bases, with 14 bases left in between. CDR1 is DFQATT, CDR2 SNEGSKA, per germline (reference sequence). In DNA form, the CDR3 reads TGCAGTGCTCCACCGCGGCAGCGCTACGAGCAGTACTTC. Protein: CSAPPRQRYEQYF.

This clonotype was recorded at least ten times. J is TRBJ2-1 and V is TRBV7-3; no clear D gene. Germline loops: CDR1 SGHTA, CDR2 FQGTGA. The V gene lost 0 bases and the J gene lost 4 bases, with 13 bases spanning the gap. This CDR3 has 16 residues. The chain's CDR3 is CASSLTVSVAYNEQFF. The DNA of the CDR3 is TGTGCCAGCAGCTTAACGGTTTCTGTGGCGTACAATGAGCAGTTCTTC.

V is TRBV7-7 and J is TRBJ1-1; a weak D match, TRBD1 (6 bases). Germline V gives CDR1 SSHAT, CDR2 FNYEAQ (reference sequence). There are 17 residues in the CDR3. The CDR3 bases are TGTGCTAGCCTGGGGGCCCTGCTTTGGGACGAAAACACTGAAGCTTTCTTT. Protein product: CASLGALLWDENTEAFF. The full variable domain, rest sourced from reference TRBV7-7 and TRBJ1-1, is GAGVSQSPRYKVTKRGQDVTLRCDPISSHATLYWYQQALGQGPEFLTYFNYEAQPDKSGLPSDRFSAERPEGSISTLTIQRTEQRDSAMYRCASLGALLWDENTEAFFGQGTRLTVV.

The rearrangement joins TRBV19 to TRBJ2-2; D is possibly TRBD2 (6 bases). Trimming removed 3 bases from V and 1 base from J, with 9 bases in between. The germline V gene encodes CDR1 LNHDA and CDR2 SQIVND (reference sequence). The length of the CDR3 is 15 residues. CDR3 in amino acids: CASSIRRGNTGELFF. CDR3 nucleotide sequence: TGTGCCAGTAGTATTCGGAGGGGGAACACCGGGGAGCTGTTTTTT. The complete variable domain, with remaining parts taken from reference TRBV19 and TRBJ2-2, reads DGGITQSPKYLFRKEGQNVTLSCEQNLNHDAMYWYRQDPGQGLRLIYYSQIVNDFQKGDIAEGYSVSREKKESFPLTVTSAQKNPTAFYLCASSIRRGNTGELFFGEGSRLTVL.

The rearrangement uses TRBV29-1 and TRBJ2-1; the match to TRBD2 covers 9 bases. This CDR3 is 15 amino acids long. The germline V gene encodes CDR1 SQVTM and CDR2 ANQGSEA. V lost 2 bases to trimming and J lost 6 bases; unmatched junction nucleotides: 8. CDR3 DNA: TGCAGCGTTGAATTATTGCGGGAGGGCATCAATGAGCAGTTCTTC. Protein product: CSVELLREGINEQFF.